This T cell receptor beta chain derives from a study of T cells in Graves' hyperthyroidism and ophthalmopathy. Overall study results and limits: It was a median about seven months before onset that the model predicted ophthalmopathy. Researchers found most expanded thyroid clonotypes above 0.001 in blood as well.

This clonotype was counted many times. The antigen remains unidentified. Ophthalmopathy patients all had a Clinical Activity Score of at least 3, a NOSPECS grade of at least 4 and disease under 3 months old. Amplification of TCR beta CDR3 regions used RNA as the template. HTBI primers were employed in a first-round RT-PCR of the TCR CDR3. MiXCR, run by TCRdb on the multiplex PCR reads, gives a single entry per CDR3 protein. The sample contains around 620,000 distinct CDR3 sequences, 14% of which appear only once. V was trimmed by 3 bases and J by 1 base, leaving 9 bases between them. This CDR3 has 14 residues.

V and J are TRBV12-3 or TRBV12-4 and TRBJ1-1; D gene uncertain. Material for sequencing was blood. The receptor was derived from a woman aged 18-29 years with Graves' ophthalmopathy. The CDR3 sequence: CASSFTPGNTEAFF. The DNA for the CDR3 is TGTGCCAGCAGTTTTACACCAGGGAACACTGAAGCTTTCTTT.